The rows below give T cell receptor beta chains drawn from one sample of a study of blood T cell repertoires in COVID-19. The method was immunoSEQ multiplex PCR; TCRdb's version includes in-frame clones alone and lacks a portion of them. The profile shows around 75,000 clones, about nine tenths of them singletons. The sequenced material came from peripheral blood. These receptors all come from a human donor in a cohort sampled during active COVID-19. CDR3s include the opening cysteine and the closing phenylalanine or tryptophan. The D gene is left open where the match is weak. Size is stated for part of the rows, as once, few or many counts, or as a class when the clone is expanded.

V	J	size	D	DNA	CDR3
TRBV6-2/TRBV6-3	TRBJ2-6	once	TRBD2	TGTGCCAGCAGTTTAGCGGGGACCGGGGCCAACGTCCTGACTTTC	CASSLAGTGANVLTF
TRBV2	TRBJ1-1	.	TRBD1	TGTGCCAGCAGCGACAGGGAGAACACTGAAGCTTTCTTT	CASSDRENTEAFF
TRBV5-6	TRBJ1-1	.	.	TGTGCCAGCACCCCAGGGCAGAACACTGAAGCTTTCTTT	CASTPGQNTEAFF
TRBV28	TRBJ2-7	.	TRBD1	TGTGCCAGCAGACCGGGACAGGGCCAGAACGAGCAGTACTTC	CASRPGQGQNEQYF
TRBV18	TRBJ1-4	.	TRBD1	TGTGCCAGCTCACCCTTCTTGACAGGGGGGAGTGAAAAACTGTTTTTT	CASSPFLTGGSEKLFF
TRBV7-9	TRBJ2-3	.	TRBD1	TGTGCCAGCACTAGGACAGGATCCACAGATACGCAGTATTTT	CASTRTGSTDTQYF
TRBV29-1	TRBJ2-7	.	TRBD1	TGCAGCGTTGTGGGTGGGGGACAGGGTTCCTACGAGCAGTACTTC	CSVVGGGQGSYEQYF
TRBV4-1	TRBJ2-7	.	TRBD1	TGCGCCAGCAGCCAAGAACCCCCGGACAGGGGAGGCGAGCAGTACTTC	CASSQEPPDRGGEQYF
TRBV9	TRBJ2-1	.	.	TGTGCCAGCAGCGTAGTCACGGGGGAGCAGTTCTTC	CASSVVTGEQFF
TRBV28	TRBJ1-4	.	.	TGTGCCAGCAGTTTACGGAGGACTAAATTTGAAAAACTGTTTTTT	CASSLRRTKFEKLFF
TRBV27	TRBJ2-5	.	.	TGTGCCAGCAGTTTAGCGGCCTACCAAGAGACCCAGTACTTC	CASSLAAYQETQYF
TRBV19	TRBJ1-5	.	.	TGTGCCAGTACCCCTATGTGGTCGTATAGCAATCAGCCCCAGCATTTT	CASTPMWSYSNQPQHF
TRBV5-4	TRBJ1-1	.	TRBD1	TGTGCCAGCAGCACATATAGGACAGGGGGCACTGAAGCTTTCTTT	CASSTYRTGGTEAFF
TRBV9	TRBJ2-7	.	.	TGTGCCAGCAGCGCGAGCGGTGCCTCCTACGAGCAGTACTTC	CASSASGASYEQYF
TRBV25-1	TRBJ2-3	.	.	TGTGCCAGCAGGAAGGACTCCACAGATACGCAGTATTTT	CASRKDSTDTQYF
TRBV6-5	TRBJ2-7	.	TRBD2	TGTGCCAGCAGCGGACTAGCGGGGTCCTACGAGCAGTACTTC	CASSGLAGSYEQYF
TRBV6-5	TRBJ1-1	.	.	TGTGCCAGCAGTTACGCCAGGGGTCCTGAAGCTTTCTTT	CASSYARGPEAFF
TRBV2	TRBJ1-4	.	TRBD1	TGTGCCAGCATCACCGGGACAGGGGGTTTCGGAGAAAAACTGTTTTTT	CASITGTGGFGEKLFF
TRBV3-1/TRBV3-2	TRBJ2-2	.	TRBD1	TGTGCCAGCAGCCAGACAGGGGGTTTCGAGGAGCTGTTTTTT	CASSQTGGFEELFF
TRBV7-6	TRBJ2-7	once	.	TGTGCCAGCAGCTTACAATACCGGGGGGCGGAATACGAGCAGTACTTC	CASSLQYRGAEYEQYF
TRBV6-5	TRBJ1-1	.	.	TGTGCCAGCAGAACCGGGATGACGAACACTGAAGCTTTCTTT	CASRTGMTNTEAFF
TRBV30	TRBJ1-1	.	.	TGTGCCTGGAGTGGGGAGGTGAATCAGGGATTGAACACTGAAGCTTTCTTT	CAWSGEVNQGLNTEAFF
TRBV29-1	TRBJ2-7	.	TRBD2	TGCAGCGTTTCGAATACGGGGGGGTCGGGCTACGAGCAGTACTTC	CSVSNTGGSGYEQYF
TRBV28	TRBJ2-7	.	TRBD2	TGTGCCAGCAGTTTCGTCCTAGCGGGAGCGGTTGAGCAGTACTTC	CASSFVLAGAVEQYF
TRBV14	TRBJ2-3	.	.	TGTGCCAGCAGCCAAGAACGGGTCAGCGATACGCAGTATTTT	CASSQERVSDTQYF
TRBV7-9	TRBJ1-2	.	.	TGTGCCAGCACCCTTACAGGGAGAGGCTATGGCTACACCTTC	CASTLTGRGYGYTF
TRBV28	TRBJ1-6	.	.	TGTGCCAGCAGTCCGCCTTACAGGGATGATAATTCACCCCTCCACTTT	CASSPPYRDDNSPLHF
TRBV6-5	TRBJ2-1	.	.	TGTGCCAGCACCGGTTTAATCCCTAACAATGAGCAGTTCTTC	CASTGLIPNNEQFF
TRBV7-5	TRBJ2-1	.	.	TGTGCCAGAAGCTTTTCCGGGGTGGATGAGCAGTTCTTC	CARSFSGVDEQFF
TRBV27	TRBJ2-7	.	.	TGTGCCAGCAGTTCCGGGGGGCCGGTCCACGAGCAGTACTTC	CASSSGGPVHEQYF
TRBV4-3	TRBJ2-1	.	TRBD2	TGCGCCAGCAGCCATGATCAAACTAGCGGGAGGGGGTACAATGAGCAGTTCTTC	CASSHDQTSGRGYNEQFF
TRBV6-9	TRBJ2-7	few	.	TGTGCCAGCAGTTGTCACCCACTCCCAGGGTCCGAGCAGTACTTC	CASSCHPLPGSEQYF
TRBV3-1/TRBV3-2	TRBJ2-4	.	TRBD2	TGTGCCAGCAGCCAAGGATTCAGCGGGACTAGCGGGACCGAATGGGTTACGGCCAAAAACATTCAGTACTTC	CASSQGFSGTSGTEWVTAKNIQYF
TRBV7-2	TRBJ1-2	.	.	TGTGCCAGCAGCTTAGAATCCGGTCATGGCTACACCTTC	CASSLESGHGYTF
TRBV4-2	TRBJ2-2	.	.	TGTGCCAGCAGCCAAGATCTCCTCGCTAGCACCGGGGAGCTGTTTTTT	CASSQDLLASTGELFF
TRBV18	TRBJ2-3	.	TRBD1	TGTGCCAGCTCACCCCCCGGGACAGGGGAACCGTATTTT	CASSPPGTGEPYF
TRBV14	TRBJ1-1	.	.	TGTGCCAGCAGCCAAAACAGGCTGCTGAACACTGAAGCTTTCTTT	CASSQNRLLNTEAFF
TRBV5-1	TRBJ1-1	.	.	TGCGCCAGCAGCTTGGATACAGGGCACACTGAAGCTTTCTTT	CASSLDTGHTEAFF
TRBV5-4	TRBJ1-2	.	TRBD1	TGTGCCAGCAGCTTGGGGGGTGCAGGGGGTAGTCTCGCCTATGGCTACACCTTC	CASSLGGAGGSLAYGYTF
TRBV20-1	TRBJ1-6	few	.	TGCAGTGCTAGATCGACTCCCCTCCACTTT	CSARSTPLHF
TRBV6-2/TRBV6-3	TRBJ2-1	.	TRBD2	TGTGCCAGCAGCTCCGGGACTAGCGGAAACAATGAGCAGTTCTTC	CASSSGTSGNNEQFF
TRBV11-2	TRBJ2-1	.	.	TGTGCCAGCAGCCAGCGGAGGTCCGGCAATGAGCAGTTCTTC	CASSQRRSGNEQFF
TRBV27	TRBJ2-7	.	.	TGTGCCAGCAGTTTAGTGGACAGACCCTACGAGCAGTACTTC	CASSLVDRPYEQYF
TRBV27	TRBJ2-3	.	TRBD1	TGTGCCAGCAGTTTACGAGGGGGCCGCACAGATACGCAGTATTTT	CASSLRGGRTDTQYF
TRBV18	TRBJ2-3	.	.	TGTGCCAGCTCACCTATAACACGGGCGGGGAGCACAGATACGCAGTATTTT	CASSPITRAGSTDTQYF
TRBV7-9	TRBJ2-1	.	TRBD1	TGTGCCAGCAGCTTGGGGACAGGATCCATCAATGAGCAGTTCTTC	CASSLGTGSINEQFF